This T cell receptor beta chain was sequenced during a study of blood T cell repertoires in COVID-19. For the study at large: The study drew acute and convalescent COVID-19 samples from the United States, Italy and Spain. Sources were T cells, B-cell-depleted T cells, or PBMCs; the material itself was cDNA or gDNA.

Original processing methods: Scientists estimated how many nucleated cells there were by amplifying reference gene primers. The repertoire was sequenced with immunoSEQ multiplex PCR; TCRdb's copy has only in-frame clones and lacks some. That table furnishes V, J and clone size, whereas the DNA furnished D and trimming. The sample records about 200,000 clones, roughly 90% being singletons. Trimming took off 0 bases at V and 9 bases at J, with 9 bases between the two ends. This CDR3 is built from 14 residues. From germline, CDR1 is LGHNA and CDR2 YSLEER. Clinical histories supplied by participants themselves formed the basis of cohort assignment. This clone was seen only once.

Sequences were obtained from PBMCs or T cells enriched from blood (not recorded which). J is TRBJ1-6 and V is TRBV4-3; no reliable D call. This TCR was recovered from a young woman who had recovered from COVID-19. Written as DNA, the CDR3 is TGCGCCAGCAGCCAAGATAATCGTCCTTCACCCCTCCACTTT. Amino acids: CASSQDNRPSPLHF.